Each of the 10 T cell receptor beta chains below was sequenced from the same sample in a study of identifying expanded T cells in peripheral blood (dated by TCRdb to between 2018 and 2020). The protocol used for the library was the immunoSEQ multiplex PCR assay. What TCRdb holds here is the immuneACCESS table cut down to in-frame rearrangements. Part of the clones is not present; checked against another copy, under half of the missing clones reflect an unresolved V gene, and the others are unexplained. The sample table records more than 70,000 clones; approximately 86% of these occur just once. The top ten clones comprise roughly 5.5% of the sample. Input material: blood. Source of these receptors: a person aged 18 to 70 in good health.

This chain joins TRBV30 and TRBJ2-7; D is unresolved. The CDR3 totals 11 residues. The germline V and J ends were trimmed by 2 bases and 2 bases, with 4 bases remaining between them. Per germline, CDR1 GTSNPN and CDR2 SVGIG (reference sequence). The CDR3 bases are TGTGCCTGGAGTTTAACCTACGAGCAGTACTTC. Its protein is CAWSLTYEQYF.

The CDR3 sequence is CASSGQRGASDTQYF. Here the CDR3 DNA reads TGTGCCAGCAGCGGTCAGCGGGGGGCCTCAGATACGCAGTATTTT. The chain uses TRBV7-2 and TRBJ2-3; 9 positions agree with TRBD2. CDR3 size: 15 residues. CDR1 and CDR2 from the germline V gene are SGHTA and FQGNSA. Losses at the gene ends were 5 bases for V and 4 bases for J; bases not matched to a gene: 7.

V is TRBV7-6 and J is TRBJ1-2, with no clear D. V was cut by 3 bases and J by 4 bases, with 12 bases left in between. Per the germline V gene, CDR1 is SGHVS and CDR2 is FNYEAQ. The CDR3 contains 14 residues. CDR3 nucleotide sequence: TGTGCCAGCAGCTTCAACTCATGGCCCTATGGCTACACCTTC. Translating gives CASSFNSWPYGYTF. Based on the CDR3 plus reference TRBV7-6 and TRBJ1-2, the full variable domain is GAGVSQSPRYKVTKRGQDVALRCDPISGHVSLYWYRQALGQGPEFLTYFNYEAQQDKSGLPNDRFSAERPEGSISTLTIQRTEQRDSAMYRCASSFNSWPYGYTFGSGTRLTVV.

This clone was observed a single time. The V call is TRBV6-5, the J call TRBJ1-1; perhaps TRBD1 as D (5 bases). Germline loops: CDR1 MNHEY, CDR2 SVGAGI. V was shortened by 0 bases and J by 0 bases, with 11 bases between the two germline ends. The CDR3 runs 16 residues. For the CDR3, the DNA is TGTGCCAGCAGTTACTCTCGGTTGGGGGTGAACACTGAAGCTTTCTTT. Amino acids: CASSYSRLGVNTEAFF.

This clone showed up just a few times. CDR3 sequence (DNA): TGTGCCTGGAGTGCCGGACAGTTATATCAGCCCCAGCATTTT. Translating gives CAWSAGQLYQPQHF. The gene calls are TRBV30 and TRBJ1-5, with a tentative D call TRBD1 (6 bases). The V end was cut by 1 base, the J end by 5 bases, with 12 bases between. Germline V CDR1 and CDR2: GTSNPN, SVGIG (reference sequence). The CDR3 is 14 residues long.

V is TRBV15 and J is TRBJ1-4, with D unclear. V was clipped by 0 bases and J by 0 bases, with 8 bases between them. Germline-derived CDR1 and CDR2 are LNHNV and YYDKDF (reference sequence). This CDR3 has 16 residues. The CDR3 region is CATSREITATNEKLFF. The CDR3 bases are TGTGCCACCAGCAGAGAAATAACAGCAACTAATGAAAAACTGTTTTTT. The whole variable domain, filled in from reference TRBV15 and TRBJ1-4, reads DAMVIQNPRYQVTQFGKPVTLSCSQTLNHNVMYWYQQKSSQAPKLLFHYYDKDFNNEADTPDNFQSRRPNTSFCFLDIRSPGLGDTAMYLCATSREITATNEKLFFGSGTQLSVL.

This chain joins TRBV20-1 and TRBJ1-6; D gene unclear. The V end was cut by 3 bases, the J end by 12 bases, with 9 bases between. This CDR3 has 11 residues. Germline CDR1 DFQATT, CDR2 SNEGSKA (reference sequence). CDR3 region: CSASPGRPLHF. CDR3 nucleotide sequence: TGCAGTGCTAGCCCTGGAAGACCCCTCCACTTT.

The genes are TRBV6-5 and TRBJ1-1; TRBD1 agrees at 9 bases. The J segment lost 12 bases and the V segment lost 8 bases, leaving 13 bases of the junction unmatched. The CDR3 is 13 amino acids. The germline V gene has CDR1 MNHEY and CDR2 SVGAGI. DNA for the CDR3: TGTGCCAGCGGCTACAGGGGGCTTCTGGGGTCTTTCTTT. This gives the protein CASGYRGLLGSFF.

The rearrangement joins TRBV5-5 to TRBJ1-4, with 7 nucleotides matching TRBD1. The V gene's germline CDR1 is SGHKS and CDR2 YYEKEE (reference sequence). This CDR3 contains 14 residues. The V and J ends lost 4 bases and 7 bases, in that order; junction bases with no gene match: 7. The DNA for the CDR3 is TGTGCCAGCAGCCTCCGACAGGGCACTGAAAAACTGTTTTTT. This encodes CASSLRQGTEKLFF.

This clone was observed once. The V call is TRBV27, the J call TRBJ1-2; 10 positions match TRBD1. Looked up from germline, CDR1 is MNHEY and CDR2 is SMNVEV (reference sequence). The CDR3 is 18 amino acids. The ends lost 10 bases at V and 1 base at J; junction bases unmatched: 18. CDR3: CATRGMGSRDRGNYGYTF. CDR3 sequence (DNA): TGTGCCACCCGCGGAATGGGGTCGCGGGACAGGGGTAACTATGGCTACACCTTC.